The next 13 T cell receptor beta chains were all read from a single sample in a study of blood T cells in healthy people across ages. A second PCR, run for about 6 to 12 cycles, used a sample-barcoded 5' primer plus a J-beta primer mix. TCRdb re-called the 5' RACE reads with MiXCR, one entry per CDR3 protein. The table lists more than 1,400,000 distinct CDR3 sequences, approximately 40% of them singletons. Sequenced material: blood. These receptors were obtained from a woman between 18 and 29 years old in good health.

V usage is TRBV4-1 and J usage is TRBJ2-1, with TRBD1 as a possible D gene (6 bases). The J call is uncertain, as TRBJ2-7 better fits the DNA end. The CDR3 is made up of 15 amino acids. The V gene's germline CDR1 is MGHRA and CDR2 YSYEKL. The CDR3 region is CASSRGPLSYNEQYF. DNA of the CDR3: TGCGCCAGCAGCCGGGGGCCCTTATCCTACAATGAGCAGTACTTC.

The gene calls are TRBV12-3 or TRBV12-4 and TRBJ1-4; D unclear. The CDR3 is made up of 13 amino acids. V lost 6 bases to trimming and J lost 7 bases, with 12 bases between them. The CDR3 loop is CASSRTYIEKLFF. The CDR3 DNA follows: TGTGCCAGCAGCCGGACCTATATTGAAAAACTGTTTTTT.

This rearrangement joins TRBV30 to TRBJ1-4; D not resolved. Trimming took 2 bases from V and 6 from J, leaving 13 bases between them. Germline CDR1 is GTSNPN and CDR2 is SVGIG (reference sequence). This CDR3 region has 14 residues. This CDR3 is CAWSPPRGDEKLFF. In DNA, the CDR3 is TGTGCCTGGAGTCCGCCGCGGGGAGATGAAAAACTGTTTTTT. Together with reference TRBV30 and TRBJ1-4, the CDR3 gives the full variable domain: SQTIHQWPATLVQPVGSPLSLECTVEGTSNPNLYWYRQAAGRGLQLLFYSVGIGQISSEVPQNLSASRPQDRQFILSSKKLLLSDSGFYLCAWSPPRGDEKLFFGSGTQLSVL.

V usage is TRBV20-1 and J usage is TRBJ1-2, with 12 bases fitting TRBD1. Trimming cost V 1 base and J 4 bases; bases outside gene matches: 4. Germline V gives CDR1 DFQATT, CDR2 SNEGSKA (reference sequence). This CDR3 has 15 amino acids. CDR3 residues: CSARGGTGGTYGYTF. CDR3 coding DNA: TGCAGTGCTAGAGGGGGGACAGGGGGCACCTATGGCTACACCTTC.

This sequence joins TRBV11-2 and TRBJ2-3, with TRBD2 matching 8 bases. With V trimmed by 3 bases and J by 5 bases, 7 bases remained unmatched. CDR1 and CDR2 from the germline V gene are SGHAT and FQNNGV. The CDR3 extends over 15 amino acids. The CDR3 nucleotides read TGTGCCAGCAGCTTCTACGGGGGGGGTGGAGATACGCAGTATTTT. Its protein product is CASSFYGGGGDTQYF.

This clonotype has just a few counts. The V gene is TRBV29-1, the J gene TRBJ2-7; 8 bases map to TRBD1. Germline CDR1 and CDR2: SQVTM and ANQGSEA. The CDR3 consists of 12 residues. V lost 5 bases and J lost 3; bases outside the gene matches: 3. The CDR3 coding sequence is TGCAGCGTTCAAGGACAGGGCTACGAGCAGTACTTC. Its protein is CSVQGQGYEQYF.

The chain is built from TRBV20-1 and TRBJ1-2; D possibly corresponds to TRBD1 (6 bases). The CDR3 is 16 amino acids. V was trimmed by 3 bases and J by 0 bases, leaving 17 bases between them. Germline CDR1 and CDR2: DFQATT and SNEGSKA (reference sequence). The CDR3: CSARGGRGSTNYGYTF. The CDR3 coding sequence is TGCAGTGCTAGGGGGGGCAGGGGATCTACTAACTATGGCTACACCTTC.

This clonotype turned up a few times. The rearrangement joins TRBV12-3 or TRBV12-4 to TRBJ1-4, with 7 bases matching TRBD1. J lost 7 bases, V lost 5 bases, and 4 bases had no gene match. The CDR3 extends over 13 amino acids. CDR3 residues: CASSLGQVEKLFF. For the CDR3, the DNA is TGTGCCAGCAGTCTAGGACAGGTTGAAAAACTGTTTTTT.

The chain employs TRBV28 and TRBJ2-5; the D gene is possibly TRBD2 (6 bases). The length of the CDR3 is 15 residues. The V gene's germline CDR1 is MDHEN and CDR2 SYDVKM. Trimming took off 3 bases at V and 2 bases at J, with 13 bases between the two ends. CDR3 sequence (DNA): TGTGCCAGCAGTTTCCGGCTCGGAGGGCAAGAGACCCAGTACTTC. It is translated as CASSFRLGGQETQYF.

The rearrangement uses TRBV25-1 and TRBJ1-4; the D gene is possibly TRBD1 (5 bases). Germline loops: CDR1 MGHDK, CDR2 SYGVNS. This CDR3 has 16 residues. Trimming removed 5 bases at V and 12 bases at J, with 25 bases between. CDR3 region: CASSPVKGTPRVELFF. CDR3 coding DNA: TGTGCCAGCAGTCCTGTGAAAGGGACCCCCCGAGTTGAACTGTTTTTT.

The CDR3 sequence is CSARAAPNTEAFF. The CDR3 DNA reads TGCAGTGCTAGGGCGGCACCGAACACTGAAGCTTTCTTT. The V and J genes are TRBV20-1 and TRBJ1-1, with D uncertain. The V gene's germline CDR1 is DFQATT and CDR2 SNEGSKA (reference sequence). This CDR3 is 13 amino acids long. The V end was cut by 3 bases, the J end by 1 base, with 9 bases between.

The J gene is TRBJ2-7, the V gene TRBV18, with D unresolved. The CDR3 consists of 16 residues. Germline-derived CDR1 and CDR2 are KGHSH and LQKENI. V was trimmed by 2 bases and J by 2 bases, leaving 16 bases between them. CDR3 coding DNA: TGTGCCAGCTCACCAGCTACGAGCAGTGCGGCCTACGAGCAGTACTTC. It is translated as CASSPATSSAAYEQYF.

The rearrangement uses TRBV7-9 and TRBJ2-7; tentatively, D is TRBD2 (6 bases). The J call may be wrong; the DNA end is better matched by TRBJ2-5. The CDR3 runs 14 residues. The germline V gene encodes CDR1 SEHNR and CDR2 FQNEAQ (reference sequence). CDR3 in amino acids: CASSSETSWETQYF. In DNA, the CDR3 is TGTGCCAGCAGCTCCGAGACTAGTTGGGAGACCCAGTACTTC.